A single TCR beta chain is shown here with its context. These data belong to a study of preoperative IRX-2 immunotherapy in early breast cancer. The method was immunoSEQ multiplex PCR; TCRdb's version includes in-frame clones alone and lacks a portion of them. Here the sample spans about 89,000 clones, just over 85% being singletons. Regarding treatment: preoperative locoregional IRX-2 cytokine immunotherapy. Preoperative locoregional IRX-2 cytokine immunotherapy was tested in the phase Ib source study. Trimming took 4 bases from V and 4 from J, leaving 11 bases between them. Germline CDR1 SQVTM, CDR2 ANQGSEA. The CDR3 is 12 amino acids.

The chain couples TRBV29-1 to TRBJ2-7, with a weak D call TRBD2 (5 bases). This specimen consisted of tumor tissue, obtained after IRX-2 immunotherapy. This sequence originates from a human donor with breast cancer. Written as DNA, the CDR3 is TGCAGCGTTGGCGGACTTCCGTACGAGCAGTACTTC. This translates into CSVGGLPYEQYF.